A single sample gave rise to the 8 T cell receptor beta chains below, sequenced in a study of blood T cell repertoires in COVID-19. Here immunoSEQ multiplex PCR was the method, and the copy in TCRdb shows in-frame clones only, minus some. The repertoire holds a few hundred thousand clones, roughly 80% seen once, with less than 3.5% in the top ten. Material: peripheral blood. The receptors were gathered from a woman between 18 and 29 years old with acute or convalescent COVID-19.

The chain carries TRBV3-1 (or the pseudogene TRBV3-2) and TRBJ2-5; 8 bases match TRBD2. The CDR3 loop spans 15 amino acids. Germline CDR1 reads LGHDT; CDR2 reads YNNKEL (reference sequence). V dropped 2 bases and J dropped 5; count of bases not matched to a gene: 7. The CDR3 nucleotides read TGTGCCAGCAGCCAACCGGGACTAGGCGGGGAGACCCAGTACTTC. It yields the protein CASSQPGLGGETQYF.

The chain recombines TRBV7-9 with TRBJ1-1; 8 bases match TRBD1. Looked up from germline, CDR1 is SEHNR and CDR2 is FQNEAQ (reference sequence). The length of the CDR3 is 14 residues. The junction had 4 bases not matched to a gene; V was cut back by 5 bases and J by 2 bases. The CDR3 region has the DNA TGTGCCAGCAGCAAGGACAGGGTAAACACTGAAGCTTTCTTT. Its translation is CASSKDRVNTEAFF.

The chain recombines TRBV27 with TRBJ2-1, with a tentative D call TRBD1 (6 bases). From germline, CDR1 is MNHEY and CDR2 SMNVEV (reference sequence). Trimming left V 2 bases short and J 6 bases short, with 14 bases between. The CDR3 runs to 15 residues. The CDR3 region is CASSLLQGLGNEQFF. The CDR3 bases are TGTGCCAGCAGTTTACTCCAGGGGTTGGGCAATGAGCAGTTCTTC.

A few counts support this clone. The chain has TRBV19 and TRBJ1-5, with D maybe TRBD1 (5 bases). Trimming took 5 bases from V and 1 from J, leaving 12 bases between them. Germline V CDR1 and CDR2: LNHDA, SQIVND (reference sequence). The CDR3 spans 15 residues. The CDR3 reads CASSVQKGSNQPQHF. For the CDR3, the DNA is TGTGCCAGTAGTGTACAAAAGGGGAGCAATCAGCCCCAGCATTTT.

This clone showed up just once. The chain uses TRBV6-4 and TRBJ2-1; TRBD2 aligns across 10 bases. The CDR3 length is 15 residues. CDR1 MRHNA and CDR2 SNTAGT come from the germline V gene. Unmatched junction bases numbered 8, after V lost 2 bases and J lost 10 bases. Here the CDR3 DNA reads TGTGCCAGCAGTGACGGAACTAGCGGGATAGGGGAGCAGTTCTTC. Protein sequence: CASSDGTSGIGEQFF.

V is TRBV5-1 and J is TRBJ1-1; 7 bases map to TRBD1. Germline CDR1 reads SGHRS; CDR2 reads YFSETQ. CDR3 length equals 15 residues. The ends lost 4 bases at V and 5 bases at J; junction bases unmatched: 11. This CDR3 reads CASSLDAGGATEAFF. In DNA form, the CDR3 reads TGCGCCAGCAGCCTGGACGCAGGGGGAGCAACTGAAGCTTTCTTT. The full variable domain, with the rest looked up from reference TRBV5-1 and TRBJ1-1, is KAGVTQTPRYLIKTRGQQVTLSCSPISGHRSVSWYQQTPGQGLQFLFEYFSETQRNKGNFPGRFSGRQFSNSRSEMNVSTLELGDSALYLCASSLDAGGATEAFFGQGTRLTVV.

This chain links TRBV4-3 with TRBJ2-1; D is ambiguous. The CDR3 is 13 residues long. Germline loops: CDR1 LGHNA, CDR2 YSLEER. V shed 0 bases and J shed 8 bases, with 8 bases lying between them. The CDR3 region has the DNA TGCGCCAGCAGCCAAGAAGTGAGCTATGAGCAGTTCTTC. Protein: CASSQEVSYEQFF.

The chain joins TRBV21-1 to TRBJ2-5; the table's D call, TRBD2, has no DNA check behind it. TRBV21-1 is a known pseudogene. The CDR3 spans 15 residues. CDR3 in DNA: TGTGCCAGCCCGTCTCGACTAGCGCCCATCGGGTCCCAGTACTTC. It codes for CASPSRLAPIGSQYF.